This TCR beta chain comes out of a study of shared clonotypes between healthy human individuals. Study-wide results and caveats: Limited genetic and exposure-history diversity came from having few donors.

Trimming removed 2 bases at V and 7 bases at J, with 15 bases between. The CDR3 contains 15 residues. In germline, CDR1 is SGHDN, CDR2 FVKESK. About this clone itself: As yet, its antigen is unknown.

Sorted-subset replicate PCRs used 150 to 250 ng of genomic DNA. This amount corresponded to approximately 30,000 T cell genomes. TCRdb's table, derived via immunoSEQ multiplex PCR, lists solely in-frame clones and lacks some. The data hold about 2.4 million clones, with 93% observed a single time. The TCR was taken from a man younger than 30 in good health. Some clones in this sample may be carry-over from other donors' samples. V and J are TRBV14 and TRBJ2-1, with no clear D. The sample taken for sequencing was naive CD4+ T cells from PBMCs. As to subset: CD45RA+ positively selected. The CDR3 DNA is TGTGCCAGCAGCCAAAGCTCCAAATCGAGAAATGAGCAGTTCTTC. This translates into CASSQSSKSRNEQFF. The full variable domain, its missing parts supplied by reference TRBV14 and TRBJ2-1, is EAGVTQFPSHSVIEKGQTVTLRCDPISGHDNLYWYRRVMGKEIKFLLHFVKESKQDESGMPNNRFLAERTGGTYSTLKVQPAELEDSGVYFCASSQSSKSRNEQFFGPGTRLTVL.